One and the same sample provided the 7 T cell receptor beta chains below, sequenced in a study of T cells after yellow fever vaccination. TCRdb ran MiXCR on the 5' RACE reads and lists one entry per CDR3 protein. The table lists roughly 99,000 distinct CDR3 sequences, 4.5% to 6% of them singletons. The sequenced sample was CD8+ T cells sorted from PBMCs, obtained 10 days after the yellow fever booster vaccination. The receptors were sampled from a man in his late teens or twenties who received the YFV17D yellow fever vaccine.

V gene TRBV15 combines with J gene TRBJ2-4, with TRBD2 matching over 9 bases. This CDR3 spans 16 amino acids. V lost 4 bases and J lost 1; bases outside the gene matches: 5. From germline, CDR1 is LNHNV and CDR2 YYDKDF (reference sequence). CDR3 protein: CATSIRGGAAKNIQYF. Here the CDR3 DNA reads TGTGCCACCAGCATTCGCGGGGGGGCTGCCAAAAACATTCAGTACTTC.

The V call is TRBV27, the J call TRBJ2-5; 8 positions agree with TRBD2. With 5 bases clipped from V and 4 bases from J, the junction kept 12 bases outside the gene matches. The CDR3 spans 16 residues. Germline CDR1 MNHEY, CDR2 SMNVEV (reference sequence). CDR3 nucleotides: TGTGCCAGCAGTCCCGGGGGGGGTTTACTAAGAGAGACCCAGTACTTC. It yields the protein CASSPGGGLLRETQYF.

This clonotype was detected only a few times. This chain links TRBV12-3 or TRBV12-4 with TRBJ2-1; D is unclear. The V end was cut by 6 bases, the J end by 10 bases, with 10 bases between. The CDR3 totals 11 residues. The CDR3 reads CASSSPGEQFF. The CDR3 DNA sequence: TGTGCCAGCAGCTCCCCCGGGGAGCAGTTCTTC.

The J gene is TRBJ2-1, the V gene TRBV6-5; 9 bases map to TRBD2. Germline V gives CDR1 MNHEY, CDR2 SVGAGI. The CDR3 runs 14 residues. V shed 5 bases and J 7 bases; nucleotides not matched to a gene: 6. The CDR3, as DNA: TGTGCCAGCAGTCCCGGACTAGCGTGGAATGAGCAGTTCTTC. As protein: CASSPGLAWNEQFF.

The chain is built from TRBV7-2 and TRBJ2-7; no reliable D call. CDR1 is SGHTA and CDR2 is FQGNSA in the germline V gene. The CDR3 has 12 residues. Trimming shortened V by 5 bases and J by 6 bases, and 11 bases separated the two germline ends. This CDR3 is CASSPEGSEQYF. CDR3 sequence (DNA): TGTGCCAGCAGCCCAGAAGGTAGCGAGCAGTACTTC.

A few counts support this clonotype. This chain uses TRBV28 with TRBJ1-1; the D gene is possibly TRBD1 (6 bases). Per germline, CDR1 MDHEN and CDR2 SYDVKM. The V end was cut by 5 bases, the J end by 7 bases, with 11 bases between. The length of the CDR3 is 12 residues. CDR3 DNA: TGTGCCAGCAGTATACAGGGTATTGAAGCTTTCTTT. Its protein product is CASSIQGIEAFF.

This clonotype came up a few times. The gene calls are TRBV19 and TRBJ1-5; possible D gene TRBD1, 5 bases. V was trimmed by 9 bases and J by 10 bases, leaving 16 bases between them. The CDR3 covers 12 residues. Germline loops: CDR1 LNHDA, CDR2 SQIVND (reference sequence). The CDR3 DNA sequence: TGTGCCAGCAAGCAGGGCCTCGGTCCCCAGCATTTT. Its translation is CASKQGLGPQHF. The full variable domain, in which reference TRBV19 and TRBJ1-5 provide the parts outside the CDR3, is DGGITQSPKYLFRKEGQNVTLSCEQNLNHDAMYWYRQDPGQGLRLIYYSQIVNDFQKGDIAEGYSVSREKKESFPLTVTSAQKNPTAFYLCASKQGLGPQHFGDGTRLSIL.